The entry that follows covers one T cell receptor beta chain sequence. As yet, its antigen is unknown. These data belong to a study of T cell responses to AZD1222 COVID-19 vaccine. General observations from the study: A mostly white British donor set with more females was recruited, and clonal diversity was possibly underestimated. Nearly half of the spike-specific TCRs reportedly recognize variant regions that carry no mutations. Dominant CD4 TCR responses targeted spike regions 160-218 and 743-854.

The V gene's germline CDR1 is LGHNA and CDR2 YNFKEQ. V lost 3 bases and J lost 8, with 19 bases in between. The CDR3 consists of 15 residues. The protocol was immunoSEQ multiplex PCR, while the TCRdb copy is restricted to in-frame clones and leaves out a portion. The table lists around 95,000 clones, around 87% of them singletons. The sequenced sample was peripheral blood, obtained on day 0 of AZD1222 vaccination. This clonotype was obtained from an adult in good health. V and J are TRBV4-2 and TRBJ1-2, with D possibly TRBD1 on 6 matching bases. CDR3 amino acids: CASSHVGDRRGGYTF. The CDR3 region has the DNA TGTGCCAGCAGCCATGTGGGCGACAGGAGAGGAGGCTACACCTTC.